The T cell receptor beta chain described here comes from a study of blood T cells in healthy people across ages. Regarding the study as a whole: Compared with aged donors, long-lived donors showed fewer expanded clones, suggesting selection.

Combining a sample-barcoded 5' primer with a J-beta primer mix, a second PCR ran for about 7 to 11 cycles. MiXCR, applied by TCRdb to the 5' RACE reads, yields one record per CDR3 protein. The data show about 590,000 distinct CDR3 sequences, under 30% seen once. V shed 2 bases and J shed 3 bases, with 11 bases lying between them. Germline V gene lookup returns CDR1 SGHRS and CDR2 YFSETQ. The CDR3 has 15 residues. Turning to this clonotype: What it recognizes is unknown.

The rearrangement uses TRBV5-1 and TRBJ1-4, with D uncertain. The source is a woman of 80 years or more in good health. The sequenced sample was blood. The CDR3, as DNA: TGCGCCAGCAGCTTACAGTCAATCGCTAATGAAAAACTGTTTTTT. Its protein is CASSLQSIANEKLFF.